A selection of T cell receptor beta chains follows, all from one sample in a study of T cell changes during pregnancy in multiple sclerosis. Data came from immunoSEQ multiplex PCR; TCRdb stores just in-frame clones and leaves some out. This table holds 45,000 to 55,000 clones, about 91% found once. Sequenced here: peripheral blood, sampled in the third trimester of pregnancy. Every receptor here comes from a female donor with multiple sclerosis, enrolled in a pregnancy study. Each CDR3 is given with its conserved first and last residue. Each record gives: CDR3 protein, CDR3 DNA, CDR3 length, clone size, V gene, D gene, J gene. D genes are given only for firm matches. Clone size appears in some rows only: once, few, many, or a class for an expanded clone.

CASSVGLAGSSYNEQFF | TGTGCCAGCAGCGTAGGCCTAGCGGGAAGCTCCTACAATGAGCAGTTCTTC | 17 | NA | TRBV9 | TRBD2 | TRBJ2-1
CASSGGQVGGNQPQHF | TGTGCCAGCAGTGGAGGACAGGTTGGGGGCAATCAGCCCCAGCATTTT | 16 | NA | TRBV25-1 | TRBD1 | TRBJ1-5
CASSGDSPRPQHF | TGTGCCAGCAGTGGCGACAGCCCCCGGCCCCAGCATTTT | 13 | NA | TRBV6-1 | NA | TRBJ1-5
CASSERGTRYSNQPQHF | TGTGCCAGCAGTGAAAGGGGCACGCGTTATAGCAATCAGCCCCAGCATTTT | 17 | NA | TRBV6-1 | NA | TRBJ1-5
CASSEGALSSYEQYF | TGTGCCAGCAGTGAAGGAGCATTAAGCTCCTACGAGCAGTACTTC | 15 | NA | TRBV6-1 | NA | TRBJ2-7
CASSQGAGEQFF | TGTGCCAGCAGTCAGGGGGCAGGTGAGCAGTTCTTC | 12 | once | TRBV25-1 | TRBD1 | TRBJ2-1
CASSKMAANTGELFF | TGTGCCAGTAGTAAGATGGCAGCGAACACCGGGGAGCTGTTTTTT | 15 | NA | TRBV19 | NA | TRBJ2-2
CASSRPGTGYGNEKLFF | TGTGCCAGCAGCCGTCCCGGGACAGGGTACGGTAATGAAAAACTGTTTTTT | 17 | NA | TRBV14 | TRBD1 | TRBJ1-4
CASSLGVQGPEAFF | TGTGCCAGCAGCTTAGGTGTACAGGGCCCTGAAGCTTTCTTT | 14 | NA | TRBV7-6 | NA | TRBJ1-1
CSVRTANTGELFF | TGCAGCGTTAGGACAGCGAACACCGGGGAGCTGTTTTTT | 13 | NA | TRBV29-1 | NA | TRBJ2-2
CASSFRLQGREQYF | TGTGCCAGCAGCTTTCGGTTACAGGGGAGAGAGCAGTACTTC | 14 | NA | TRBV7-2 | TRBD1 | TRBJ2-7
CASSQGRQGLQYF | TGTGCCAGCTCACAGGGGAGACAGGGCCTGCAGTACTTC | 13 | NA | TRBV18 | TRBD1 | TRBJ2-7
CAWSGGVVANYGYTF | TGTGCCTGGAGTGGCGGCGTGGTAGCTAACTATGGCTACACCTTC | 15 | NA | TRBV30 | NA | TRBJ1-2
CASRAGQGNTEAFF | TGTGCCAGCAGGGCGGGACAGGGGAACACTGAAGCTTTCTTT | 14 | NA | TRBV7-3 | TRBD1 | TRBJ1-1
CASSPPLGDTIYF | TGTGCCAGTAGTCCTCCTCTAGGGGACACCATATATTTT | 13 | NA | TRBV19 | NA | TRBJ1-3
CASSRARGNTGELFF | TGTGCCAGCAGCCGCGCTAGGGGGAACACCGGGGAGCTGTTTTTT | 15 | NA | TRBV7-6 | NA | TRBJ2-2
CASSLPPSNQETQYF | TGTGCCAGCAGCCTCCCCCCTAGCAACCAAGAGACCCAGTACTTC | 15 | NA | TRBV6-6 | NA | TRBJ2-5
CASTPGQGRYNYGYTF | TGTGCCAGTACCCCCGGACAGGGGCGCTATAACTATGGCTACACCTTC | 16 | NA | TRBV19 | TRBD1 | TRBJ1-2
CASTSGDVGVFGYTF | TGTGCCAGCACATCAGGGGATGTGGGGGTTTTCGGCTACACCTTC | 15 | NA | TRBV5-4 | NA | TRBJ1-2
CASSQGQFNTGELFF | TGCGCCAGCAGCCAAGGGCAATTTAACACCGGGGAGCTGTTTTTT | 15 | NA | TRBV4-1 | NA | TRBJ2-2
CASSTTLAGGGEQYF | TGCGCCAGCAGCACCACACTAGCGGGAGGGGGTGAGCAGTACTTC | 15 | NA | TRBV5-1 | TRBD2 | TRBJ2-7
CAVGIEGQETQYF | TGTGCTGTGGGGATTGAGGGCCAAGAGACCCAGTACTTC | 13 | NA | TRBV27 | NA | TRBJ2-5
CASRLGTGDSNQPQHF | TGTGCCAGCAGACTCGGGACAGGGGATAGCAATCAGCCCCAGCATTTT | 16 | NA | TRBV5-5 | TRBD1 | TRBJ1-5
CAISARQGGTDTQYF | TGTGCCATCAGTGCCCGACAGGGCGGCACAGATACGCAGTATTTT | 15 | once | TRBV10-3 | TRBD1 | TRBJ2-3
CASSIASGTGELFF | TGTGCCAGTAGTATAGCTAGCGGTACCGGGGAGCTGTTTTTT | 14 | NA | TRBV19 | TRBD2 | TRBJ2-2
CASSQVSSGINTGELFF | TGTGCCAGCAGCCAAGTCTCTAGCGGGATTAACACCGGGGAGCTGTTTTTT | 17 | NA | TRBV4-2 | TRBD2 | TRBJ2-2
CASSGTGLHNEQFF | TGTGCCAGTTCCGGGACAGGCCTCCACAATGAGCAGTTCTTC | 14 | NA | TRBV2 | TRBD1 | TRBJ2-1
CASSIGPGGETQYF | TGTGCCAGTAGTATTGGTCCGGGCGGGGAGACCCAGTACTTC | 14 | NA | TRBV19 | NA | TRBJ2-5
CASSQARTGIGRTF | TGCGCCAGCAGCCAAGCACGGACAGGGATAGGTCGCACCTTC | 14 | NA | TRBV4-3 | TRBD1 | TRBJ1-2
CASSSLAGGPQETQYF | TGTGCCAGCAGCTCCCTAGCGGGAGGGCCCCAAGAGACCCAGTACTTC | 16 | NA | TRBV13 | TRBD2 | TRBJ2-5
CASSLQGQPQHF | TGTGCCAGCAGCTTGCAGGGGCAGCCCCAGCATTTT | 12 | NA | TRBV5-6 | NA | TRBJ1-5
CTSSLEAGFYNEQFF | TGTACCAGCAGTTTAGAAGCGGGATTCTACAATGAGCAGTTCTTC | 15 | NA | TRBV27 | TRBD2 | TRBJ2-1
CASSPGTGSQEQYF | TGTGCCAGCAGCCCGGGGACAGGGAGTCAGGAGCAGTACTTC | 14 | NA | TRBV7-6 | TRBD1 | TRBJ2-7
CASTISGSPTYEQYF | TGTGCCAGCACCATTAGCGGGAGCCCAACCTACGAGCAGTACTTC | 15 | NA | TRBV11-3 | TRBD2 | TRBJ2-7
CASSPGVAKLNNEQFF | TGTGCCAGCTCACCAGGTGTTGCGAAACTTAACAATGAGCAGTTCTTC | 16 | NA | TRBV18 | NA | TRBJ2-1
CASSFLQGGETQYF | TGTGCCAGCAGTTTTTTGCAGGGTGGAGAGACCCAGTACTTC | 14 | NA | TRBV28 | NA | TRBJ2-5
CASSQSPRQGRNQPQHF | TGCGCCAGCAGCCAATCCCCTCGGCAGGGTCGGAATCAGCCCCAGCATTTT | 17 | NA | TRBV4-1 | NA | TRBJ1-5
CSVGALAGGRGEQFF | TGCAGCGTGGGAGCCTTAGCGGGAGGTAGGGGTGAGCAGTTCTTC | 15 | NA | TRBV29-1 | TRBD2 | TRBJ2-1
CASSLTGDGEKLFF | TGTGCCAGCAGCTTAACAGGGGACGGTGAAAAACTGTTTTTT | 14 | NA | TRBV7-9 | TRBD1 | TRBJ1-4
CASSPGTSSYEQYF | TGTGCCAGCAGCCCCGGGACTAGCTCCTACGAGCAGTACTTC | 14 | NA | TRBV11-2 | TRBD2 | TRBJ2-7
CASSIGPYFGEQYF | TGTGCCAGTAGTATAGGTCCTTACTTCGGGGAGCAGTACTTC | 14 | NA | TRBV19 | NA | TRBJ2-7
CASSQDVTGTDTQYF | TGCGCCAGCAGCCAAGATGTTACAGGCACAGATACGCAGTATTTT | 15 | NA | TRBV4-3 | NA | TRBJ2-3
CASSLDSSYNSPLHF | TGCGCCAGCAGCTTGGACAGCTCCTATAATTCACCCCTCCACTTT | 15 | NA | TRBV5-1 | NA | TRBJ1-6
CASSETGTDTQYF | TGTGCCAGCAGTGAGACAGGCACAGATACGCAGTATTTT | 13 | medium-sized | TRBV6-4 | NA | TRBJ2-3
CASRAGGDRADTQYF | TGTGCCAGCAGAGCGGGCGGTGACCGGGCAGATACGCAGTATTTT | 15 | NA | TRBV27 | NA | TRBJ2-3
CASSLAGGIGNEQFF | TGTGCCAGCAGCTTAGCGGGAGGAATAGGGAATGAGCAGTTCTTC | 15 | NA | TRBV7-9 | NA | TRBJ2-1
CASSYAGLDQTQYF | TGTGCCAGCAGTTACGCGGGGCTAGACCAGACCCAGTACTTC | 14 | NA | TRBV6-6 | NA | TRBJ2-5
CASSQVGTGHSYEQYF | TGTGCCAGCAGCCAGGTGGGGACAGGGCATTCCTACGAGCAGTACTTC | 16 | NA | TRBV4-2 | TRBD1 | TRBJ2-7
CASSPQGNNEQFF | TGTGCCAGCTCACCACAGGGGAACAATGAGCAGTTCTTC | 13 | NA | TRBV18 | NA | TRBJ2-1